This entry features one T cell receptor (beta chain) sequence. The antigen is unknown. As for treatment: oral pan-JAK inhibitor, 5-10 mg twice daily. Sequencing used cDNA as its template, made by extracting RNA and reverse transcribing it. The data were produced by immunoSEQ multiplex PCR, yet TCRdb's version contains in-frame clones alone and is incomplete. The sample records about 210,000 clones, under 70% being singletons. The data are from a study of CD8+ T cells in alopecia areata. The study, taken as a whole, reports: Scalp clonality and expanded CD8+ clones among the top 100 showed significant decreases with tofacitinib.

This CDR3 spans 14 amino acids. Trimming took 11 bases from V and 2 from J, leaving 16 bases between them. Germline assignment: CDR1 SNHLY and CDR2 FYNNEI. The sequence derives from a human donor with alopecia areata. The chain carries TRBV2 and TRBJ2-1; tentative D call: TRBD2 (5 bases). Sample: CD4+ T cells sorted from blood, taken at week 4, from a patient treated with tofacitinib. CDR3 sequence (DNA): TGTGCCGCTCGGGGTCAGTCGCCCTACAATGAGCAGTTCTTC. Amino acids: CAARGQSPYNEQFF.